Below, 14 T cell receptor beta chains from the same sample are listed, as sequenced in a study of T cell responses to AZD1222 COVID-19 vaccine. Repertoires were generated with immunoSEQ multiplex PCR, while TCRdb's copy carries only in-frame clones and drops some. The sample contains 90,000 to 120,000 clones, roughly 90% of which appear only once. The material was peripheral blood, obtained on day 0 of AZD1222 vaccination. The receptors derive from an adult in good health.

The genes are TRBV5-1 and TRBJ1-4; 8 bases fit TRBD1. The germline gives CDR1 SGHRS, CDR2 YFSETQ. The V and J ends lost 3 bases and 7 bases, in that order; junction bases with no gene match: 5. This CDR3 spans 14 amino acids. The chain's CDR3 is CASSSDRGGEKLFF. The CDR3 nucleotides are TGCGCCAGCAGCTCTGACAGGGGAGGTGAAAAACTGTTTTTT.

CDR3 sequence: CASSHPRDRVYEQYF. DNA for the CDR3: TGTGCCAGCAGTCACCCCCGGGACAGGGTATACGAGCAGTACTTC. V usage is TRBV6-2 or TRBV6-3 and J usage is TRBJ2-7; 9 bases map to TRBD1. The CDR3 spans 15 residues. Unmatched junction bases numbered 9, after V lost 5 bases and J lost 4 bases. The germline CDR1 and CDR2 sequences are MNHEY and SVGEGT.

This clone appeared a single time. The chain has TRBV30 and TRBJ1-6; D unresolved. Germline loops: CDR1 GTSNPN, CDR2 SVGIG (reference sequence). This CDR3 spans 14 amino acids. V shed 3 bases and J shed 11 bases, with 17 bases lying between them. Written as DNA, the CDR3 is TGTGCCTGGAGGGTAGCTGCCCTAATTCCACCCCTCCACTTT. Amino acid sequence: CAWRVAALIPPLHF. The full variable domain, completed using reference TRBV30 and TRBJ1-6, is SQTIHQWPATLVQPVGSPLSLECTVEGTSNPNLYWYRQAAGRGLQLLFYSVGIGQISSEVPQNLSASRPQDRQFILSSKKLLLSDSGFYLCAWRVAALIPPLHFGNGTRLTVT.

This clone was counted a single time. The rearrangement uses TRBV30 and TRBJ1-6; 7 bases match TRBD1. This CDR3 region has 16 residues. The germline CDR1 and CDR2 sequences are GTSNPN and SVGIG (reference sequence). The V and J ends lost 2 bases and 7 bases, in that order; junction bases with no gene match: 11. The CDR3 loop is CAWSTFTGAGNSPLHF. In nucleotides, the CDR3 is TGTGCCTGGAGTACCTTTACAGGGGCCGGGAATTCACCCCTCCACTTT.

Here the CDR3 reads CSASSQGSEAFF. DNA for the CDR3: TGCAGTGCTAGTTCCCAGGGATCTGAAGCTTTCTTT. The J gene is TRBJ1-1, the V gene TRBV20-1, with D tentatively TRBD1 (5 bases). Germline CDR1 and CDR2: DFQATT and SNEGSKA (reference sequence). This CDR3 has 12 amino acids. V was pared by 3 bases and J by 6 bases, with 11 bases between.

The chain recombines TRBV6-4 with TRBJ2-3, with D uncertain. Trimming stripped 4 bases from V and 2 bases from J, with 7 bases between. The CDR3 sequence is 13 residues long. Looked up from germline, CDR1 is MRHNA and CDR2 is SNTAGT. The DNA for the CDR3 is TGTGCCAGCAGTGCCCGGGCCACAGATACGCAGTATTTT. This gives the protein CASSARATDTQYF.

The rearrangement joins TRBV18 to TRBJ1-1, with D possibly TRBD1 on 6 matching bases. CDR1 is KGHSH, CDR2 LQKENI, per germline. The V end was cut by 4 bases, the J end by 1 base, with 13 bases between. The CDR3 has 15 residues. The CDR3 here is CASSRTQGANTEAFF. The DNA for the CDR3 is TGTGCCAGCTCACGGACACAGGGAGCGAACACTGAAGCTTTCTTT.

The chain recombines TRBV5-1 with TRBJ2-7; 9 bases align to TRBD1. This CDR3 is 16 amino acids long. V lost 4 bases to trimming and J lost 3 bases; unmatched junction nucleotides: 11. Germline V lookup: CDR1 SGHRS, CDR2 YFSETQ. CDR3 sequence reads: CASSISAGTGNYEQYF. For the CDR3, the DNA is TGCGCCAGCAGCATTTCGGCCGGGACAGGGAACTACGAGCAGTACTTC.

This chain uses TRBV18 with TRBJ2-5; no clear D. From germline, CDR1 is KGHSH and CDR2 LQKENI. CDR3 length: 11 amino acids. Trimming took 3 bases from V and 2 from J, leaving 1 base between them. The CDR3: CASSPQETQYF. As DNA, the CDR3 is TGTGCCAGCTCACCGCAAGAGACCCAGTACTTC.

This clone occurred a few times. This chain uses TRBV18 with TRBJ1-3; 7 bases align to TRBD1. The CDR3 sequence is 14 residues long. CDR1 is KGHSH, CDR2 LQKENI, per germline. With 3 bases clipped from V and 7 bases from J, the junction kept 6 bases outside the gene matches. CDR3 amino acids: CASSPLTGLNTIYF. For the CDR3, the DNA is TGTGCCAGCTCACCCTTGACAGGGTTGAACACCATATATTTT.

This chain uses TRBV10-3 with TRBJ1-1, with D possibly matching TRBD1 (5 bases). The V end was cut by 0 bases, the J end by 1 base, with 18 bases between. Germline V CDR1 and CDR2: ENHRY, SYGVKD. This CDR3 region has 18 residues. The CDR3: CAISESPGSGTGNTEAFF. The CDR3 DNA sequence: TGTGCCATCAGTGAGTCGCCAGGCTCGGGGACCGGGAACACTGAAGCTTTCTTT.

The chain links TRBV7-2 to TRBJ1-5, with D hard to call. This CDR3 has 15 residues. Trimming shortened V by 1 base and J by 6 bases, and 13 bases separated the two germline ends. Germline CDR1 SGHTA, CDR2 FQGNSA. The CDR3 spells CASSLDSREGQPQHF. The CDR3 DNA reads TGTGCCAGCAGCTTAGATAGTAGGGAAGGTCAGCCCCAGCATTTT. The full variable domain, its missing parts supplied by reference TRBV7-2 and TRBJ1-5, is GAGVSQSPSNKVTEKGKDVELRCDPISGHTALYWYRQSLGQGLEFLIYFQGNSAPDKSGLPSDRFSAERTGGSVSTLTIQRTQQEDSAVYLCASSLDSREGQPQHFGDGTRLSIL.

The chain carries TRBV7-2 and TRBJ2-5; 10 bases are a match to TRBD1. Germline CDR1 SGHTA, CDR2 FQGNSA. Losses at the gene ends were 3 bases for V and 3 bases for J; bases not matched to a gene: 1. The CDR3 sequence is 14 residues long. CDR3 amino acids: CASSLDRGKETQYF. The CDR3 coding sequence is TGTGCCAGCAGCTTGGACAGGGGGAAAGAGACCCAGTACTTC.

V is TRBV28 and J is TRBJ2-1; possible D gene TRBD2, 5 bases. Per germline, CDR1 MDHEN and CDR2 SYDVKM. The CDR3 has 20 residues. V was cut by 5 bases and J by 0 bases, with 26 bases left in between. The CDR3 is CASSTRSVSAGPSSYNEQFF. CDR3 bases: TGTGCCAGCAGTACGAGGAGTGTTTCGGCGGGCCCGAGCTCCTACAATGAGCAGTTCTTC.